This paragraph covers one T cell receptor beta chain sequence. The repertoire was sequenced with immunoSEQ multiplex PCR; TCRdb's copy has only in-frame clones and lacks some. The sample includes more than 200,000 clones, about 88% seen only once; the top ten take 1.5% to 2%. This specimen belongs to a study of blood T cell repertoires in COVID-19. Across the study: The cDNA or gDNA used as material had been derived from T cells, B-cell-depleted T cells, or PBMCs.

Germline-derived CDR1 and CDR2 are KGHDR and SFDVKD. V dropped 3 bases and J dropped 5 bases, with 13 bases sitting between them. CDR3 size: 16 residues. The rearrangement links TRBV24-1 to TRBJ1-6, with D hard to call. Sequencing input: peripheral blood. The TCR comes from a man aged 70-80 years with acute or convalescent COVID-19. The CDR3 DNA is TGTGCCACCAGTGATGAGGCCCAGATTAATAATTCACCCCTCCACTTT. It specifies CATSDEAQINNSPLHF.